This TCR beta chain was observed in a study of control samples from healthy donors and cancer patients. Profiled with immunoSEQ multiplex PCR; TCRdb holds only in-frame clones, not every one. Seen here are roughly 80,000 clones, nearly 90% observed once, and the top ten hold roughly 6%. Trimming pared 4 bases from V and 3 bases from J, leaving 9 bases between. Per the germline V gene, CDR1 is MNHEY and CDR2 is SVGEGT. The CDR3 spans 13 residues. Source material: blood. This sequence was found in a man aged 50 to 60 in good health. The V call is TRBV6-2 or TRBV6-3, the J call TRBJ1-1; D is possibly TRBD1 (6 bases). The CDR3: CASSFHRDTEAFF. The CDR3 coding sequence is TGTGCCAGCAGTTTTCACAGGGACACTGAAGCTTTCTTT.